This T cell receptor beta chain was documented in a study of T cell responses to AZD1222 COVID-19 vaccine. Notes on the study in general: Repertoire sampling happened only post peak T cell response.

Concerning this clone itself: The antigen is not known.

TCRdb's copy holds only in-frame clones and misses some; the assay was immunoSEQ multiplex PCR. The sample records more than 150,000 clones, approximately 90% being singletons. J lost 4 bases, V lost 2 bases, and 3 bases had no gene match. The CDR3 loop spans 14 amino acids. Germline V lookup: CDR1 LGHDT, CDR2 YNNKEL (reference sequence). The chain carries TRBV3-1 (or the pseudogene TRBV3-2) and TRBJ2-7; 9 nucleotides align to TRBD1. The sample consisted of peripheral blood, taken on day 0 of AZD1222 vaccination. The sequence derives from an adult in good health. CDR3 coding DNA: TGTGCCAGCAGCCAAAGGGGACAGGGTTACGAGCAGTACTTC. Translation gives CASSQRGQGYEQYF.